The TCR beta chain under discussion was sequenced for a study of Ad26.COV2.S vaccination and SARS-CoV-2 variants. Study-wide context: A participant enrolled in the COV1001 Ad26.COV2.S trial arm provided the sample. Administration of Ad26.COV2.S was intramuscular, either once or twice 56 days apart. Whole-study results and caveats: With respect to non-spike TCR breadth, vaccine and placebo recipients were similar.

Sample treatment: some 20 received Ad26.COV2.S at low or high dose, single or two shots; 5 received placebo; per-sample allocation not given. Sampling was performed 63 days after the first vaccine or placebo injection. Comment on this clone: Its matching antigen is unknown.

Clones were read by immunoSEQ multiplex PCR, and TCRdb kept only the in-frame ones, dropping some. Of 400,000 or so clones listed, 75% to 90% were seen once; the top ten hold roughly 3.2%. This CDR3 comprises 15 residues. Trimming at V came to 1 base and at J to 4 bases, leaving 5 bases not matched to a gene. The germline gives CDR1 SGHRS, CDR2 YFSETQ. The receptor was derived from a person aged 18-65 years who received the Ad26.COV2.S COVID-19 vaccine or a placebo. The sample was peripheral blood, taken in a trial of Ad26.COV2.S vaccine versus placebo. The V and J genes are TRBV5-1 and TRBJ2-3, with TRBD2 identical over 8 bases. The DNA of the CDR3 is TGCGCCAGCAGCTTGACGGGGGGGCCCGCAGATACGCAGTATTTT. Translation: CASSLTGGPADTQYF.